The next 18 T cell receptor beta chains were all read from a single sample in a study of a mutant IDH1 vaccine in newly diagnosed glioma. Method: immunoSEQ multiplex PCR; TCRdb's copy keeps in-frame clones and lacks some. The table includes about 52,000 clones, roughly 91% detected once. Time point of the sample: week 11, during vaccination. Mutant IDH1 20-mer peptide, at 300 ug, made up each vaccine dose, with topical imiquimod. No cognate antigen is known for these TCRs. This material consisted of PBMCs, taken from a glioma patient whose treatment included an IDH1 peptide vaccine. These receptors were collected from a man aged 45 to 65 with glioma.

This clone was recorded a few times. V gene TRBV7-2 combines with J gene TRBJ2-5, with 8 positions matching TRBD2. Germline loops: CDR1 SGHTA, CDR2 FQGNSA. The CDR3 is 16 amino acids. The V gene end was trimmed by 5 bases and the J gene end by 0 bases; junction bases not matched to a gene: 8. CDR3 amino acids: CASSRSGGVNQETQYF. In DNA, the CDR3 is TGTGCCAGCAGCCGCAGCGGGGGCGTTAACCAAGAGACCCAGTACTTC.

The chain joins TRBV10-2 to TRBJ2-2; D not certain. Deletions cut 6 bases from V and 1 base from J, with 9 bases between. Germline V CDR1 and CDR2: WSHSY, SAAADI. The CDR3 length is 14 residues. The CDR3 region has the DNA TGCGCCAGCAGAATCTCCATGAACACCGGGGAGCTGTTTTTT. This gives the protein CASRISMNTGELFF.

V gene TRBV5-8 combines with J gene TRBJ1-2; 7 bases map to TRBD1. Looked up from germline, CDR1 is SGHTS and CDR2 is YDEGEE. The CDR3 is 15 amino acids. After removal of 2 bases from V and 0 bases from J, the junction contained 4 bases not matched to a gene. The CDR3 DNA reads as TGTGCCAGCAGCTTCGACAGGGCCGCTAACTATGGCTACACCTTC. It encodes CASSFDRAANYGYTF.

The chain employs TRBV6-5 and TRBJ2-7, with no clear D. CDR1 MNHEY and CDR2 SVGAGI come from the germline V gene. Trimming took off 5 bases at V and 1 base at J, with 15 bases between the two ends. The CDR3 sequence is 15 residues long. The CDR3 nucleotides read TGTGCCAGCAGTCCCCTACCTAAACCTTCCTACGAGCAGTACTTC. This gives the protein CASSPLPKPSYEQYF.

A remark on this clone: The junction departs from the called germline gene at one end, perhaps through a read error. The rearrangement uses TRBV7-7 and TRBJ2-1; 9 bases agree with TRBD1. This CDR3 is built from 15 residues. CDR1 and CDR2 (germline): SSHAT, FNYEAQ (reference sequence). The CDR3 reads CASSLGQGGYNEQFF. The CDR3 DNA reads as TGTGCTAGCAGCTTGGGACAGGGCGGGTACAATGAGCAGTTCTTC.

The gene calls are TRBV5-1 and TRBJ2-5; D call uncertain. There are 15 residues in the CDR3. V lost 0 bases, J lost 1 base, and 10 bases lay in between. CDR1 is SGHRS, CDR2 YFSETQ, per germline. Here the CDR3 reads CASSLAKALQETQYF. Here the CDR3 DNA reads TGCGCCAGCAGCTTGGCCAAGGCCCTCCAAGAGACCCAGTACTTC.

In DNA, the CDR3 is TGTGCCTGGGAACAGGGGAATGGGAATGAGCAGTTCTTC. Protein sequence: CAWEQGNGNEQFF. The V call is TRBV30, the J call TRBJ2-1, with 7 positions matching TRBD1. There are 13 residues in the CDR3. CDR1 and CDR2 (germline): GTSNPN, SVGIG (reference sequence). J gave up 7 bases and V 5 bases, and 8 bases lay outside the gene matches.

This chain links TRBV5-1 with TRBJ2-5; 10 nucleotides line up with TRBD2. After removal of 1 base from V and 5 bases from J, the junction contained 2 bases not matched to a gene. From germline, CDR1 is SGHRS and CDR2 YFSETQ. The CDR3 consists of 14 residues. CDR3 sequence reads: CASSLTSGEETQYF. The CDR3 DNA reads as TGCGCCAGCAGCTTGACTAGCGGGGAGGAGACCCAGTACTTC.

V is TRBV5-4 and J is TRBJ2-3; 12 bases map to TRBD1. Trimming took 0 bases from V and 3 from J; bases not matched to a gene: 5. From germline, CDR1 is SGHNT and CDR2 YYREEE (reference sequence). CDR3 size: 17 residues. CDR3 coding DNA: TGTGCCAGCAGCTTGGGCGGGACAGGGGGCTTGACAGATACGCAGTATTTT. Translation gives CASSLGGTGGLTDTQYF.

V is TRBV19 and J is TRBJ1-5, with a tentative D call TRBD1 (5 bases). V was pared by 2 bases and J by 5 bases, with 13 bases between. This CDR3 has 15 residues. Germline V gives CDR1 LNHDA, CDR2 SQIVND (reference sequence). DNA for the CDR3: TGTGCCAGTAGTATAAGCCAGGGATCATATCAGCCCCAGCATTTT. Translation: CASSISQGSYQPQHF.

V and J are TRBV18 and TRBJ1-2, with 8 positions matching TRBD1. Unmatched junction bases numbered 8, after V lost 3 bases and J lost 8 bases. This CDR3 is built from 14 residues. Germline V lookup: CDR1 KGHSH, CDR2 LQKENI. For the CDR3, the DNA is TGTGCCAGCTCACCCACGGGGGACAGGTCCGGCTACACCTTC. Translation: CASSPTGDRSGYTF.

The rearrangement uses TRBV5-6 and TRBJ2-4; no firm D call. This CDR3 contains 15 residues. From germline, CDR1 is SGHDT and CDR2 YYEEEE. V was clipped by 0 bases and J by 8 bases, with 15 bases between them. CDR3 DNA: TGTGCCAGCAGCTTGGAGGGCAGGCGATTAGACATTCAGTACTTC. It codes for CASSLEGRRLDIQYF.

The rearrangement joins TRBV2 to TRBJ2-7; 10 bases fit TRBD1. Germline trimming cut 7 bases from V and 2 bases from J; bases unmatched to any gene: 8. The CDR3 length is 15 residues. Germline loops: CDR1 SNHLY, CDR2 FYNNEI. The CDR3 DNA reads as TGTGCCAGCAAGATGAGGGACAGGGGAACCTACGAGCAGTACTTC. Residues: CASKMRDRGTYEQYF. Supplemented by reference TRBV2 and TRBJ2-7, the full variable domain reads EPEVTQTPSHQVTQMGQEVILRCVPISNHLYFYWYRQILGQKVEFLVSFYNNEISEKSEIFDDQFSVERPDGSNFTLKIRSTKLEDSAMYFCASKMRDRGTYEQYFGPGTRLTVT.

The chain is built from TRBV4-2 and TRBJ1-5; 10 positions match TRBD1. V lost 2 bases to trimming and J lost 4 bases; unmatched junction nucleotides: 5. CDR1 and CDR2 (germline): LGHNA, YNFKEQ. The CDR3 is made up of 16 amino acids. The DNA of the CDR3 is TGTGCCAGCAGCCAAACGGGACAGGGGCCTAATCAGCCCCAGCATTTT. This translates into CASSQTGQGPNQPQHF.

The CDR3 is CASSESTRDFRPGYTF. CDR3 DNA sequence: TGCGCCAGCAGTGAGTCGACTCGAGACTTTCGTCCTGGCTACACCTTC. The chain carries TRBV10-2 and TRBJ1-2; unclear D gene. The ends were cut back, 0 bases at V and 7 bases at J, with 18 bases in the middle. This CDR3 spans 16 amino acids. In germline, CDR1 is WSHSY, CDR2 SAAADI.

The rearrangement links TRBV11-2 to TRBJ2-7; TRBD2 is a possible D gene (5 bases). The V end lost 5 bases, the J end lost 2 bases, and 13 bases lay between the germline ends. CDR1 is SGHAT, CDR2 FQNNGV, per germline. This CDR3 comprises 14 residues. The CDR3 DNA sequence: TGTGCCAGCAGCGCGGGCCATTACCCCTACGAGCAGTACTTC. Its protein product is CASSAGHYPYEQYF.

This rearrangement joins TRBV9 to TRBJ2-1; TRBD1 aligns across 10 bases. V lost 0 bases, J lost 4 bases, and 7 bases stayed unmatched. Germline V gene data show CDR1 as SGDLS and CDR2 as YYNGEE. The CDR3 is 17 amino acids. The CDR3 bases are TGTGCCAGCAGCGTAGCTGGAGGGACAGGGGTATACAATGAGCAGTTCTTC. Amino acids: CASSVAGGTGVYNEQFF.

The genes are TRBV6-5 and TRBJ1-2; no definite D call. The V and J ends lost 6 bases and 7 bases respectively, with 15 bases between them. This CDR3 has 13 amino acids. Germline CDR1 and CDR2: MNHEY and SVGAGI. DNA for the CDR3: TGTGCCAGCAGCTCCTGGAGTGGACTTGGCTACACCTTC. Translated: CASSSWSGLGYTF.